A selection of T cell receptor beta chains follows, all from one sample in a study of identical twins. TCRdb ran MiXCR on the 5' RACE reads and lists one entry per CDR3 protein. The sample includes some 590,000 distinct CDR3 sequences, nearly 10% of them seen just once. These data also featured in a second study, about yellow fever vaccine responses in identical twins.

The sample taken for sequencing was PBMCs. The receptors derive from a woman aged 18-29 years in good health. The CDR3 runs from the conserved cysteine through the conserved F or W. The D gene is left open where the match is weak. Part of the rows lack a size; the others show once, few, many or a class for expanded clones.

size	V	J	D	DNA	CDR3
few	TRBV7-9	TRBJ2-1	TRBD2	TGTGCCAGCAGCTTAGCGGCGGGAGGGCCAGATGAGCAGTTCTTC	CASSLAAGGPDEQFF
few	TRBV15	TRBJ2-2	NA	TGTGCCACCAGCGTCCGGGGTAGGACCGGGGAGCTGTTTTTT	CATSVRGRTGELFF
NA	TRBV5-1	TRBJ2-5	NA	TGCGCCAGCAGCCCGGACGCGGTAGAGACCCAGTACTTC	CASSPDAVETQYF
few	TRBV5-1	TRBJ2-5	TRBD1	TGCGCCAGCAGCTTGCAACAGGGGGCAAGAGAGACCCAGTACTTC	CASSLQQGARETQYF
NA	TRBV10-2	TRBJ2-3	NA	TGCGCCAGCACCAAGGGCATTTCTAGCACAGATACGCAGTATTTT	CASTKGISSTDTQYF
NA	TRBV20-1	TRBJ1-2	NA	TGCAGTGCCCCGGGAAGCAGCTATGGCAACACCTTC	CSAPGSSYGNTF
NA	TRBV7-2	TRBJ1-5	NA	TGTGCCAGCAGCTTACGGGGGGCTCAGCCCCAGCATTTT	CASSLRGAQPQHF
few	TRBV5-8	TRBJ2-7	TRBD2	TGTGCCAGCAGCTTGGCCGCTACGGGGGGGACTCGGGAGTACTTC	CASSLAATGGTREYF
many	TRBV27	TRBJ2-4	NA	TGTGCCAGCAGTCCGAGGACCCTAAAAGCCAAAAACATTCAGTACTTC	CASSPRTLKAKNIQYF
few	TRBV29-1	TRBJ1-1	TRBD1	TGCAGCGTCCACACAAAGGGGGACAGGGGGCCGGGGAACACTGAAGCTTTCTTT	CSVHTKGDRGPGNTEAFF
few	TRBV30	TRBJ2-7	TRBD2	TGTGCCTTTTCTAGCGGGAAGGGCCACGAGCAGTACTTC	CAFSSGKGHEQYF
few	TRBV20-1	TRBJ2-1	TRBD2	TGCAGTGCTAGAGTAGCGGGAGGGCCTAGGGACAATGAGCAGTTCTTC	CSARVAGGPRDNEQFF
NA	TRBV27	TRBJ2-1	TRBD2	TGTGCCAGCAGTTCCCGGGGTAGCGGGCCAAACAATGAGCAGTTCTTC	CASSSRGSGPNNEQFF
NA	TRBV29-1	TRBJ1-6	NA	TGCAGCGTTAAGAGCTCCTATAATTCACCCCTCCACTTT	CSVKSSYNSPLHF
NA	TRBV4-3	TRBJ2-1	NA	TGCGCCAGCAGCCAAGATTGGGCTAGTCGAGGGGATGAGCAGTTCTTC	CASSQDWASRGDEQFF
few	TRBV6-4	TRBJ2-3	NA	TGTGCCACCAGACAAGAGCCGCGCAGTAGCACAGATACGCAGTATTTT	CATRQEPRSSTDTQYF
few	TRBV11-2	TRBJ2-5	TRBD2	TGTGCCAGCAGCTTAGATAGCGGGGGGACAGAGACCCAGTACTTC	CASSLDSGGTETQYF
NA	TRBV3-1	TRBJ2-7	TRBD1	TGTGCCAGCAGCCAAGATCTTCCGGACAGGAACTACGAGCAGTACTTC	CASSQDLPDRNYEQYF
NA	TRBV7-9	TRBJ2-1	TRBD1	TGTGCCAGCAGCTTAGAGGCCCAGGGGGCCTACAATGAGCAGTTCTTC	CASSLEAQGAYNEQFF
few	TRBV4-3	TRBJ2-1	NA	TGCGCCAGCAGCCAAGATAGAGCGGGCGGGTCCTACAATGAGCAGTTCTTC	CASSQDRAGGSYNEQFF
NA	TRBV6-1	TRBJ2-2	NA	TGTGCCAGCAGGTCCGTAGGCGTCACCGGGGAGCTGTTTTTT	CASRSVGVTGELFF
few	TRBV5-1	TRBJ2-1	TRBD1	TGCGCCAGCAGCCCCCGGGACAGGAGCTACAATGAGCAGTTCTTC	CASSPRDRSYNEQFF
many	TRBV12-3/TRBV12-4	TRBJ2-7	TRBD1	TGTGCCAGCAGCCCCGACAGGGGCCTACTGAAGCAGTACTTC	CASSPDRGLLKQYF
NA	TRBV6-2/TRBV6-3	TRBJ2-3	TRBD2	TGTGCCAGCATCTCGGGAGGGGTTCTGTGGGGGCCAGATACGCAGTATTTT	CASISGGVLWGPDTQYF
NA	TRBV14	TRBJ2-1	NA	TGTGCCAACAGGCCGGGGGATCTCAGGCCCTACAATGAGCAGTTCTTC	CANRPGDLRPYNEQFF
NA	TRBV4-3	TRBJ2-1	TRBD2	TGCGCCAGCAGCCAAGGAGCGGGAGGGCCGGGAGGTGAGCAGTTCTTC	CASSQGAGGPGGEQFF
NA	TRBV6-6	TRBJ2-7	NA	TGTGCCAGCAGTGCAGTCTCGGGACTGAACTACGAGCAGTACTTC	CASSAVSGLNYEQYF
NA	TRBV5-1	TRBJ2-1	NA	TGCGCCAGCAGCCCCTTCAGGCTAGCCGAAAGAAATGAGCAGTTCTTC	CASSPFRLAERNEQFF
many	TRBV6-2/TRBV6-3	TRBJ1-1	NA	TGTGCCAGCAGTTACGGAGAGAATCAGAGGAACACTGAAGCTTTCTTT	CASSYGENQRNTEAFF
few	TRBV7-9	TRBJ2-1	NA	TGTGCCAGCAGCTTGGTACAGGGAGTAAACAATGAGCAGTTCTTC	CASSLVQGVNNEQFF
many	TRBV6-5	TRBJ1-1	NA	TGTGCCAGCAGTTACATGGGAGCTGAAGCTTTCTTT	CASSYMGAEAFF
NA	TRBV10-3	TRBJ2-5	NA	TGTGCCATCAGTGAATTCGTCCAAGAGACCCAGTACTTC	CAISEFVQETQYF
few	TRBV5-6	TRBJ2-7	TRBD1	TGTGCCAGCAGCACGGACAGGAACTCCTACGAGCAGTACTTC	CASSTDRNSYEQYF
few	TRBV7-2	TRBJ2-5	NA	TGTGCCAGCAGCTTAGGGGAAGGGTTTGCAGAGACCCAGTACTTC	CASSLGEGFAETQYF
many	TRBV5-1	TRBJ1-1	NA	TGCGCCAGCAGCCCGGGTGGAGGGCCGAACACTGAAGCTTTCTTT	CASSPGGGPNTEAFF
few	TRBV7-2	TRBJ2-7	TRBD2	TGTGCCAGCACTCCGGGGGACTATCAATACGAGCAGTACTTC	CASTPGDYQYEQYF
few	TRBV2	TRBJ2-3	NA	TGTGCCAGCAGTGAGGGACCAGATACGCAGTATTTT	CASSEGPDTQYF
many	TRBV15	TRBJ2-1	NA	TGTGCCACCAGCGGGATACATAACAGGGCAAGGCCTTACAATGAGCAGTTCTTC	CATSGIHNRARPYNEQFF
few	TRBV20-1	TRBJ2-7	NA	TGCAGTGCGACAAATCCGGGACCGAGCTCCTACGAGCAGTACTTC	CSATNPGPSSYEQYF
NA	TRBV27	TRBJ2-7	TRBD1	TGTGCCAGCAGTTTAGTTCCGACAGGGGGCCGGAACGAGCAGTACTTC	CASSLVPTGGRNEQYF
many	TRBV5-1	TRBJ1-2	TRBD1	TGCGCCAGCAGCTTGGAACAGGGGGTAGATGGCTACACCTTC	CASSLEQGVDGYTF